This T cell receptor (beta chain) was captured by sequencing in a study of PD-1 blockade in classical Hodgkin lymphoma. Findings and caveats of the study: Patients were excluded if nivolumab began under 1 year after ASCT (the autologous transplant). Newly diagnosed patients were said to have less baseline TCR diversity than healthy donors did.

All patients experienced relapse after autologous stem cell transplantation, and brentuximab vedotin exposure was variable. The V gene's germline CDR1 is SGHRS and CDR2 YFSETQ. With 0 bases removed from V and 2 bases from J, the gap between germline ends came to 14 bases. This CDR3 spans 16 amino acids. Libraries were prepared by immunoSEQ multiplex PCR; TCRdb keeps only in-frame clonotypes and omits some of them. Among tens of thousands of clones listed, around 89% were seen once. In its sample, this clone was seen once. Its cognate antigen is unknown. The chain is built from TRBV5-1 and TRBJ1-2; D remains unclear. The sequencing here drew on peripheral blood mononuclear cells (PBMCs), taken at baseline. This TCR was sampled from a human donor with classical Hodgkin lymphoma. The CDR3: CASSLESPSPNYGYTF. CDR3 nucleotides: TGCGCCAGCAGCTTGGAATCTCCTTCTCCAAACTATGGCTACACCTTC.